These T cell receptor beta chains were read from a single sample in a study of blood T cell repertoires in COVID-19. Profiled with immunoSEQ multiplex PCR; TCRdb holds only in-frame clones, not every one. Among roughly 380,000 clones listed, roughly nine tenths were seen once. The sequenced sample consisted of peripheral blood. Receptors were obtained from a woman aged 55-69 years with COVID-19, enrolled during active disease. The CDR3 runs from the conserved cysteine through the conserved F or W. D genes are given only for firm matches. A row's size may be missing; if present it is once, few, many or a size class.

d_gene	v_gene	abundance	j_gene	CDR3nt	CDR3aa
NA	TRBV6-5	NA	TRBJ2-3	TGTGCCAGCACCAGGGTAGGGACAGATACGCAGTATTTT	CASTRVGTDTQYF
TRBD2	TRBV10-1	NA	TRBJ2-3	TGCGCCAGCAGTATAGCGGGGGGCACAGATACGCAGTATTTT	CASSIAGGTDTQYF
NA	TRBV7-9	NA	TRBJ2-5	TGTGCCAGCGGACATGGGGTAGAAGAGACCCAGTACTTC	CASGHGVEETQYF
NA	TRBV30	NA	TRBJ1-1	TGTGCCTGGCGCACGACTCGGAGGAACGCTGAAGCTTTCTTT	CAWRTTRRNAEAFF
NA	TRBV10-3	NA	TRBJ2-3	TGTGCCATCAGTATGACGGTGGGCGGGTCCACAGATACGCAGTATTTT	CAISMTVGGSTDTQYF
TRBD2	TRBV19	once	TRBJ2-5	TGTGCCAGTAGTATAGGGAGCCTAGCGGGGGGGAAAGAGACCCAGTACTTC	CASSIGSLAGGKETQYF
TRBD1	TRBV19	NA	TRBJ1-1	TGTGCCAGTACCCACCCCCGAACAGGGGGGTTTGAAGCTTTCTTT	CASTHPRTGGFEAFF
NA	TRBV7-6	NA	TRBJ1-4	TGTGCCAGCAGCTTAGGACAGACAACTAATGAAAAACTGTTTTTT	CASSLGQTTNEKLFF
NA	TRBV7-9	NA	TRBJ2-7	TGTGCCAGCAGCTTTCAAGGAGGGCAGTACTTC	CASSFQGGQYF
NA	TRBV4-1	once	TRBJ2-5	TGCGCCAGCAGCCCGAATGGTAAGGGGCTGGAGACCCAGTACTTC	CASSPNGKGLETQYF
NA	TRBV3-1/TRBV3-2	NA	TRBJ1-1	TGTGCCAGCAGCCAAGCGTCAGTACCGAACACTGAAGCTTTCTTT	CASSQASVPNTEAFF
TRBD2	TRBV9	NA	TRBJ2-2	TGTGCCAGCCGCCACGGTGGGACTAGCGTTTCGAACACCGGGGAGCTGTTTTTT	CASRHGGTSVSNTGELFF
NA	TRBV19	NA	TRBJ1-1	TGTGCCAGTAGTAGCCTGCAGGCCCTGAACACTGAAGCTTTCTTT	CASSSLQALNTEAFF
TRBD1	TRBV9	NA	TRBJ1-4	TGTGCCAGCAGCGCCCGCACAGGGGCCGAAAAACTGTTTTTT	CASSARTGAEKLFF
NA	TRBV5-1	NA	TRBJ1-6	TGCGCCAGCAGCTTGGCAGGTTTTGGAAGATCCTATAATTCACCCCTCCACTTT	CASSLAGFGRSYNSPLHF
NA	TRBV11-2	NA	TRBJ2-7	TGTGCCAGCAGCTTAAGTTTGGGTGGGCCCTACGAGCAGTACTTC	CASSLSLGGPYEQYF
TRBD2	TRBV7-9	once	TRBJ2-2	TGTGCCAGCAGCTCGAAACTAGCGGGGGGCTTCACCGGGGAGCTGTTTTTT	CASSSKLAGGFTGELFF
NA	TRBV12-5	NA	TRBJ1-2	TGTGCTAGTGGTTACAGGATACTTAACTATGGCTACACCTTC	CASGYRILNYGYTF
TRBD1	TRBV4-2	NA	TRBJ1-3	TGTGCCAGCAGCCAAGCCCCGAGGGGGCCTGGAAACACCATATATTTT	CASSQAPRGPGNTIYF
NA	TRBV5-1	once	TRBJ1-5	TGCGCCAGCAGCTTGGGGCCGGACAAGAATCAGCCCCAGCATTTT	CASSLGPDKNQPQHF
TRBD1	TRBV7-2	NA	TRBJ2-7	TGTGCCAGCAGCTCCGGACAGGGTTGGGACGAGCAGTACTTC	CASSSGQGWDEQYF
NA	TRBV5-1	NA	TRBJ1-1	TGCGCCAGCAGCTGGGGGCCCGGGCAGATGAACACTGAAGCTTTCTTT	CASSWGPGQMNTEAFF
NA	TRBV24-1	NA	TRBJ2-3	TGTGCCACCAGTGATGTCAGTGGGCGGGGAAGAAACTCTAGCACAGATACGCAGTATTTT	CATSDVSGRGRNSSTDTQYF
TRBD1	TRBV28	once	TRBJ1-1	TGTGCCAGCAGTTTACAGGGGGCGGGGGACACTGAAGCTTTCTTT	CASSLQGAGDTEAFF
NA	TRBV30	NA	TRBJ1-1	TGTGCCTGGAGTCGATACAGGGTTACAAGGGGCACTGAAGCTTTCTTT	CAWSRYRVTRGTEAFF
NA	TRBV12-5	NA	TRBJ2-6	TGTGCTAGTGGTTTGGGCATCAGCTCTGGGGCCAACGTCCTGACTTTC	CASGLGISSGANVLTF
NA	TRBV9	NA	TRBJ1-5	TGTGCCAGCAGCGGGGAGGCAAATCAGCCCCAGCATTTT	CASSGEANQPQHF
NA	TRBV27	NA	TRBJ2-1	TGTGCCAGCAGTTTAAGGGGAAGCTCCTACAATGAGCAGTTCTTC	CASSLRGSSYNEQFF
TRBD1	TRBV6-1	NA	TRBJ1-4	TGTGCCAGCAGTGAATCCGGGACAGGGGTGGAAAAACTGTTTTTT	CASSESGTGVEKLFF
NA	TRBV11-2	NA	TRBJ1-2	TGTGCCAGCAGTATGTTGAGGCCGCGGGGACCTAACTATGGCTACACCTTC	CASSMLRPRGPNYGYTF
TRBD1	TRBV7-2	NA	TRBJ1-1	TGTGCCAGCAGCCTAGCCGGGACAGGGGTGACTGAAGCTTTCTTT	CASSLAGTGVTEAFF
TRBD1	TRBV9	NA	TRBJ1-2	TGTGCCAGCAGCGCCCGTGACAGGGGTTCCCTACTCTATGGCTACACCTTC	CASSARDRGSLLYGYTF
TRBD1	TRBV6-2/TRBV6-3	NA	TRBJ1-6	TGTGCCAGCAGTTGGGGACAGGGCGGATCACCCCTCCACTTT	CASSWGQGGSPLHF
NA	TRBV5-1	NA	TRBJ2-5	TGCGCCAGCAGCATCCCGCGGGGACAAGAGACCCAGTACTTC	CASSIPRGQETQYF
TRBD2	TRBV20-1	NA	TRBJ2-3	TGCAGTGCTAGTAGGCTAGCGGGCCCCGTGGGTACGCAGTATTTT	CSASRLAGPVGTQYF
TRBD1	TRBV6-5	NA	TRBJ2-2	TGTGCCAGTACAGGGGGTGGTAACACCGGGGAGCTGTTTTTT	CASTGGGNTGELFF
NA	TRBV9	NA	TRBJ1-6	TGTGCCAGCAGCGTAGAAGTTGCGGGGGTAGGTTCACCCCTCCACTTT	CASSVEVAGVGSPLHF
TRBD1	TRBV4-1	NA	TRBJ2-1	TGCGCCAGCAGCCAACCCCGAGGGGGCGCCTCAAGCTCCTACAATGAGCAGTTCTTC	CASSQPRGGASSSYNEQFF
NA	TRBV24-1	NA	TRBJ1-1	TGTGCCACCAGTGACTGGACAGAGAAAGCTTTCTTT	CATSDWTEKAFF
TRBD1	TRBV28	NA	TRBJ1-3	TGTGCCAGCAGCGGCCGGCGACAGGGGGGTTCTGGAAACACCATATATTTT	CASSGRRQGGSGNTIYF
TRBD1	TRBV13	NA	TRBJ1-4	TGTGCCAGCAGCCCAAAGACAGGGTCTAGGGAAAAACTGTTTTTT	CASSPKTGSREKLFF
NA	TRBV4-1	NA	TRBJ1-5	TGCGCCAGCAGCCAAGATCCGGGTCAGCCCCAGCATTTT	CASSQDPGQPQHF
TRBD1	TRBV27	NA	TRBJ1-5	TGTGCCAGCAGTCTCCGCAGGGGGTTTGTGCCCCAGCATTTT	CASSLRRGFVPQHF
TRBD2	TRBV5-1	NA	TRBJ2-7	TGCGCCAGCCGTGGGGAGGGGCGCTACGAGCAGTACTTC	CASRGEGRYEQYF
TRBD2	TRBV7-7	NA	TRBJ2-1	TGTGCTAGCAGCTTAGGAGCTAGCGGGTACGTCAATGAGCAGTTCTTC	CASSLGASGYVNEQFF
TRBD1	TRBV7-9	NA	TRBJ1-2	TGTGCCAGCAGCCCCGGGACAGGATATGGCTACACCTTC	CASSPGTGYGYTF
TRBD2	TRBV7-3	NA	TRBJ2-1	TGTGCCAGCAGCCGGGCTAGCGGGGGTCCGTACAATGAGCAGTTCTTC	CASSRASGGPYNEQFF
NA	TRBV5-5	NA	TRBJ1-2	TGTGCCAGCAGCTCAGACATAAGTTACAACGCACACTACTATGGCTACACCTTC	CASSSDISYNAHYYGYTF
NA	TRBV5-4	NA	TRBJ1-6	TGTGCCAGCAGCTTCCCACAGGGAGGGAATTCACCCCTCCACTTT	CASSFPQGGNSPLHF
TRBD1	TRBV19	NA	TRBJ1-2	TGTGCCTGCGGGCGGGGACAGGGGGCGCAGACAACTAACTATGGCTACACCTTC	CACGRGQGAQTTNYGYTF
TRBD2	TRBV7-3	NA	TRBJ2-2	TGTGCCAGCAGCTTAAGGACTAGCGGGAGGGAGGAGCTGTTTTTT	CASSLRTSGREELFF
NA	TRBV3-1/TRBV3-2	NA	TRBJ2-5	TGTGCCAGCAGCCACCTGGGCCGAGAGACCCAGTACTTC	CASSHLGRETQYF
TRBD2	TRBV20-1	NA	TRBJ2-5	TGCAGCATCCCTAGCGGGGAGACCCAGTACTTC	CSIPSGETQYF